One and the same sample provided the 5 T cell receptor beta chains below, sequenced in a study of TIL therapy for anti-PD-1-resistant metastatic lung cancer (dated by TCRdb to the early 2020s). TCR beta CDR3 regions were amplified from genomic DNA by bias-controlled multiplex PCR with the immunoSEQ v3 hsTCRB kit. TCRdb obtained this table from immuneACCESS and retained in-frame rearrangements with V and J assigned. These tables miss some clones; where compared with another copy, unresolved V genes account for less than half of the shortfall, and the remainder is unexplained. The sample contains more than 20,000 clones, 63% of them found a single time. The ten largest clonotypes hold about 16% of the sample. In the paper's terms, the time point label means: pre-treatment sample, taken before nivolumab and TIL therapy. Excised metastases, mostly pleural nodules or supraclavicular lymph nodes, were used as baseline tumor samples and were taken from the same resection from which TIL were grown.

Sample: tumor tissue, taken at baseline. Receptors originate from a woman aged 25 to 80 with non-small cell lung cancer.

This clone showed up just once. The gene calls are TRBV15 and TRBJ2-7, with TRBD2 identical over 9 bases. The germline V gene has CDR1 LNHNV and CDR2 YYDKDF (reference sequence). CDR3 length: 20 amino acids. The ends lost 2 bases at V and 1 base at J; junction bases unmatched: 18. CDR3 amino acids: CATSRSYRLNRLAVSYEQYF. In DNA form, the CDR3 reads TGTGCCACCAGCAGATCCTACCGCCTCAATCGACTAGCGGTGTCCTACGAGCAGTACTTC.

The rearrangement uses TRBV27 and TRBJ2-5; D not resolved. Trimming pared 0 bases from V and 1 base from J, leaving 6 bases between. The CDR3 runs to 14 residues. Germline assignment: CDR1 MNHEY and CDR2 SMNVEV (reference sequence). CDR3 residues: CASSLSGFQETQYF. CDR3 nucleotide sequence: TGTGCCAGCAGTTTATCGGGGTTCCAAGAGACCCAGTACTTC.

This chain uses TRBV20-1 with TRBJ2-3; D remains ambiguous. The CDR3 extends over 11 amino acids. Germline CDR1 DFQATT, CDR2 SNEGSKA (reference sequence). Trimming stripped 5 bases from V and 5 bases from J, with 8 bases between. The CDR3 protein is CSALLVDTQYF. CDR3 DNA sequence: TGCAGTGCTCTTTTAGTAGATACGCAGTATTTT.

This sequence joins TRBV6-4 and TRBJ2-1; tentative D call: TRBD2 (6 bases). The V gene's germline CDR1 is MRHNA and CDR2 SNTAGT. The CDR3 totals 17 residues. Trimming removed 0 bases at V and 0 bases at J, with 12 bases between. The CDR3 sequence: CASSDSVGRDSYNEQFF. The CDR3 nucleotides read TGTGCCAGCAGTGACTCGGTGGGGCGGGACTCCTACAATGAGCAGTTCTTC.

This clone was recorded once. This chain links TRBV6-1 with TRBJ2-5; tentatively, D is TRBD2 (5 bases). This CDR3 has 13 residues. Looked up from germline, CDR1 is MNHNS and CDR2 is SASEGT. V was trimmed by 9 bases and J by 4 bases, leaving 15 bases between them. The CDR3 DNA reads as TGTGCCAGTACCTATGCGGGCCGAGAGACCCAGTACTTC. This translates into CASTYAGRETQYF.